This T cell receptor (beta chain) was observed in a study of cytomegalovirus exposure and HLA in healthy donors. Amplification used 60 Vbeta primers and 13 Jbeta primers. Using immunoSEQ multiplex PCR, the repertoire was profiled, and TCRdb retains in-frame clones only, with some absent. This table holds roughly 150,000 clones, 70% to 90% found once. The CDR3 loop spans 12 amino acids. Germline CDR1 reads SEHNR; CDR2 reads FQNEAQ (reference sequence). With 5 bases removed from V and 6 bases from J, the gap between germline ends came to 11 bases. The TCR sequence derives from a woman under 30 in good health and CMV-seronegative. This chain uses TRBV7-9 with TRBJ2-7; D unclear. Sequencing input: PBMCs. The CDR3 is CASSLDIPEQYF. The CDR3 DNA reads TGTGCCAGCAGCCTAGATATCCCCGAGCAGTACTTC.